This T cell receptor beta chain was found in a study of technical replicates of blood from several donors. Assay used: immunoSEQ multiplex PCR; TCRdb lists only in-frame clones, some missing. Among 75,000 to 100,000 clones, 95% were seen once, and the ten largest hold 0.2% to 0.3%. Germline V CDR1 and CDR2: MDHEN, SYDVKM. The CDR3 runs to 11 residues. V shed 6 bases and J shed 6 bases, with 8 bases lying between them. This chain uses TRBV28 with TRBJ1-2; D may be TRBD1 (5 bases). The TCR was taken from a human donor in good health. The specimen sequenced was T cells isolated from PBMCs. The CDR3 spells CASRAGHGYTF. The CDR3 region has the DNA TGTGCCAGCAGGGCAGGGCATGGCTACACCTTC.